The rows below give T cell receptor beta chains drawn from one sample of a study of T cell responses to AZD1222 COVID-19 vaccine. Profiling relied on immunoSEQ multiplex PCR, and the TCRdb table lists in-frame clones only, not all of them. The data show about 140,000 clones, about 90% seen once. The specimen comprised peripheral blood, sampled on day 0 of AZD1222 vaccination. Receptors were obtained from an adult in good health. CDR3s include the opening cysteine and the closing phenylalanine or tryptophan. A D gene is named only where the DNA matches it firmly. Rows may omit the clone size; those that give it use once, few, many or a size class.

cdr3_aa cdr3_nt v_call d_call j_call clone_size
CASSLADLGLAGKSSYNEQFF TGCGCCAGCAGCTTGGCCGACCTAGGACTAGCGGGGAAGTCCTCCTACAATGAGCAGTTCTTC TRBV5-1 TRBD2 TRBJ2-1 NA
CATAGEWLPLHF TGTGCCACCGCAGGGGAATGGCTACCCCTCCACTTT TRBV6-5 NA TRBJ1-6 NA
CASSLPLTGMTTDTQYF TGTGCCAGCAGCTTACCATTGACAGGGATGACAACAGATACGCAGTATTTT TRBV7-9 TRBD1 TRBJ2-3 NA
CASSLTKPNTGELFF TGTGCCAGCAGTTTAACAAAACCGAACACCGGGGAGCTGTTTTTT TRBV6-2/TRBV6-3 NA TRBJ2-2 NA
CASSAGTGAQPQHF TGTGCCAGCAGCGCTGGGACAGGGGCTCAGCCCCAGCATTTT TRBV13 TRBD1 TRBJ1-5 NA
CASSSRPPNTGELFF TGTGCCAGCAGCTCCCGACCCCCGAACACCGGGGAGCTGTTTTTT TRBV7-2 NA TRBJ2-2 NA
CASSVTGFSTDTQYF TGTGCCAGCAGCGTAACAGGGTTTAGCACAGATACGCAGTATTTT TRBV6-5 NA TRBJ2-3 few
CASGLDGRRNTEAFF TGTGCTAGTGGCTTGGACGGACGGAGGAACACTGAAGCTTTCTTT TRBV12-5 NA TRBJ1-1 NA
CASSLVRGSQNEQYF TGTGCCAGCAGCTTAGTCCGCGGGAGCCAGAACGAGCAGTACTTC TRBV7-9 TRBD2 TRBJ2-7 NA
CASSYTGVRQNTEAFF TGTGCCAGCAGTTATACAGGGGTTCGCCAGAACACTGAAGCTTTCTTT TRBV7-9 TRBD1 TRBJ1-1 NA
CASSDRGLNWIPLIPSYNSPLHF TGTGCCAGCAGTGACAGGGGGCTGAACTGGATCCCCCTGATCCCCTCCTATAATTCACCCCTCCACTTT TRBV6-4 TRBD1 TRBJ1-6 once
CASSDLLAGPSTDTQYF TGTGCCAGCAGTGACCTACTAGCGGGACCTAGCACAGATACGCAGTATTTT TRBV2 TRBD2 TRBJ2-3 NA
CASSLRGQVSYEQYF TGTGCCAGCAGCCTACGTGGACAGGTGTCCTACGAGCAGTACTTC TRBV3-1/TRBV3-2 TRBD1 TRBJ2-7 few
CASSWRGGVADTQYF TGTGCCAGCAGCTGGAGGGGTGGTGTGGCAGATACGCAGTATTTT TRBV7-2 NA TRBJ2-3 NA